A selection of T cell receptor beta chains follows, all from one sample in a study of blood T cells in healthy people across ages. MiXCR, applied by TCRdb to the 5' RACE reads, yields one record per CDR3 protein. Of 1,300,000 or so distinct CDR3 sequences listed, roughly 59% are singletons. The sequenced sample was blood. The receptors were gathered from a man between 18 and 35 years old in good health. Each CDR3 is given with its conserved first and last residue. The D gene is left open where the match is weak. The size of a clone is reported for some rows only, either as once, few or many, or as a class for expanded clones.

V gene,clone size,D gene,J gene,CDR3 DNA,CDR3 protein
TRBV24-1,few,TRBD1,TRBJ2-5,TGTGCCACCAGTGGTCCGACGACAGGGCCAGAGACCCAGTACTTC,CATSGPTTGPETQYF
TRBV29-1,-,TRBD1,TRBJ2-7,TGCAGCGTTTCGCAGGGGACAGGGGGCGACGAGCAGTACTTC,CSVSQGTGGDEQYF
TRBV5-1,-,-,TRBJ1-3,TGCGCCAGCAGCTTGGGGTACGGCCACTCTGGAAACACCATATATTTT,CASSLGYGHSGNTIYF
TRBV28,-,-,TRBJ1-1,TGTGCCAGCAGTTTAATCGGGAGGGGAGCTGAAGCTTTCTTT,CASSLIGRGAEAFF
TRBV5-6,few,-,TRBJ2-7,TGTGCCAGCAGCCCTACAGGGTACGACGAGCAGTACTTC,CASSPTGYDEQYF
TRBV7-9,few,TRBD1,TRBJ2-5,TGTGCCAGCAGCTTCTTTGGCGGGACAGGAGCCCAAGAGACCCAGTACTTC,CASSFFGGTGAQETQYF
TRBV6-2/TRBV6-3,-,TRBD1,TRBJ2-5,TGTGCCAGCAGTGTGGACAGGGGGTCTCTAGAGACCCAGTACTTC,CASSVDRGSLETQYF
TRBV5-5,-,TRBD2,TRBJ2-7,TGTGCCAGCAGCTTGGCGGGACTACCCTACGAGCAGTACTTC,CASSLAGLPYEQYF
TRBV28,-,-,TRBJ2-7,TGTGCCAGCAGTTTTTGGGGGACTGAGGCCTACGAGCAGTACTTC,CASSFWGTEAYEQYF
TRBV6-6,-,TRBD2,TRBJ2-3,TGTGCCAGCACCCCAACAGAAGCGGGAGTCGTAGATACGCAGTATTTT,CASTPTEAGVVDTQYF
TRBV4-3,-,TRBD1,TRBJ2-1,TGCGCCAGCAGCCAAGTTGTACGAGGACAGGGCCCAAAGTTCTTC,CASSQVVRGQGPKFF
TRBV6-5,-,TRBD1,TRBJ1-1,TGTGCCAGCAGAAGGGGGCGGACTGAAGCTTTCTTT,CASRRGRTEAFF
TRBV20-1,-,TRBD1,TRBJ1-1,TGCAGTGCTCGTGTGTCCGACAGGGGGCCGGGGATTGAAGCTTTCTTT,CSARVSDRGPGIEAFF
TRBV11-2,few,-,TRBJ1-2,TGTGCCAGCAGCTTCGCAGGGGCGACGACTTACTATGGCTACACCTTC,CASSFAGATTYYGYTF
TRBV6-5,-,TRBD1,TRBJ2-3,TGTGCCAGCAGTCGACAGGGAATGACAGATACGCAGTATTTT,CASSRQGMTDTQYF
TRBV27,few,-,TRBJ2-3,TGTGCCAGCAGTTTTCTGTTCTCTAGCACAGATACGCAGTATTTT,CASSFLFSSTDTQYF